The clone carrying this TCR beta chain was seen a handful of times. Generated by immunoSEQ multiplex PCR, the TCRdb table keeps only in-frame clones and is missing some. The sample carries approximately 220,000 clones, 80% recorded once. The sample comes from a study of blood T cell repertoires in COVID-19. Trimming removed 0 bases at V and 7 bases at J, with 10 bases between. Germline V lookup: CDR1 SEHNR, CDR2 FQNEAQ (reference sequence). This CDR3 is built from 15 residues. Material: PBMCs or T cells enriched from blood (not recorded which). The chain uses TRBV7-9 and TRBJ1-6; D uncertain. The sequence derives from a woman between 35 and 50 years old with acute COVID-19. CDR3 sequence reads: CASSLAGGSNSPLHF. In nucleotides, the CDR3 is TGTGCCAGCAGCTTAGCGGGCGGGAGCAATTCACCCCTCCACTTT.